What follows are 10 T cell receptor beta chains derived from one specimen sequenced in a study of OX40 agonist ivuxolimab in advanced cancers. Here immunoSEQ multiplex PCR was the method, and the copy in TCRdb shows in-frame clones only, minus some. The sample has 18,000 or so clones, roughly 71% seen once. This sample comprised CD4+ or CD8+ T cells sorted from blood, obtained in a trial of the OX40 agonist ivuxolimab. The receptor set was obtained from an adult with an advanced solid tumor such as melanoma, head and neck, liver or kidney cancer.

This chain links TRBV11-1 with TRBJ1-1; a possible D gene is TRBD1 (6 bases). The germline V and J ends were trimmed by 1 base and 3 bases, with 12 bases remaining between them. This CDR3 contains 15 residues. Germline V gives CDR1 SGHAT, CDR2 FQDESV (reference sequence). The DNA for the CDR3 is TGTGCCAGCAGCTTAGTGGGGGGGCAGGACACTGAAGCTTTCTTT. It translates to CASSLVGGQDTEAFF.

V is TRBV18 and J is TRBJ1-2; 8 bases align to TRBD1. Germline-derived CDR1 and CDR2 are KGHSH and LQKENI. V gave up 5 bases and J gave up 4 bases; unmatched junction bases: 3. CDR3 size: 13 residues. Written as DNA, the CDR3 is TGTGCCAGCTCAGAGGACAGGGTCTATGGCTACACCTTC. It specifies CASSEDRVYGYTF.

The J gene is TRBJ2-7, the V gene TRBV30, with TRBD2 identical over 7 bases. V gave up 5 bases and J gave up 6 bases; unmatched junction bases: 1. This CDR3 spans 10 amino acids. Germline V CDR1 and CDR2: GTSNPN, SVGIG (reference sequence). In DNA form, the CDR3 reads TGTGCCTGGGGACTAGGCGAGCAGTACTTC. It yields the protein CAWGLGEQYF.

This chain connects TRBV11-2 to TRBJ1-2; D not certain. This CDR3 region has 13 residues. Trimming took 2 bases from V and 2 from J, leaving 6 bases between them. The germline V gene has CDR1 SGHAT and CDR2 FQNNGV. CDR3 DNA: TGTGCCAGCAGCTTATCGGGGAACTATGGCTACACCTTC. This encodes CASSLSGNYGYTF.

By frequency in the sample, this clone is large. The V call is TRBV7-9, the J call TRBJ1-2; TRBD1 is a possible D gene (5 bases). Germline V gene lookup returns CDR1 SEHNR and CDR2 FQNEAQ (reference sequence). The V gene lost 0 bases and the J gene lost 0 bases, with 11 bases spanning the gap. The CDR3 contains 16 residues. CDR3 sequence (DNA): TGTGCCAGCAGCTTAGCCAGGGACGAAGCTAACTATGGCTACACCTTC. It specifies CASSLARDEANYGYTF.

The chain carries TRBV7-8 and TRBJ2-7; D might be TRBD1 or TRBD2, each matching 5 bases. The CDR3 runs to 16 residues. In germline, CDR1 is SGHVS, CDR2 FQNEAQ. V lost 1 base and J lost 3, with 16 bases in between. The CDR3 protein is CASSLGRQGTHYEQYF. The CDR3 DNA sequence: TGTGCCAGCAGCTTAGGGAGGCAGGGAACCCACTACGAGCAGTACTTC.

The chain links TRBV6-1 to TRBJ1-1, with D maybe TRBD1 (5 bases). This CDR3 region has 15 residues. The germline V gene has CDR1 MNHNS and CDR2 SASEGT. Trimming took 5 bases from V and 1 from J, leaving 14 bases between them. The CDR3 loop is CASSLSRATNTEAFF. In DNA form, the CDR3 reads TGTGCCAGCAGTCTGAGCAGGGCAACGAACACTGAAGCTTTCTTT.

The chain combines TRBV7-7 with TRBJ2-1; TRBD2 agrees at 10 bases. The V segment lost 1 base and the J segment 8 bases; nucleotides outside the gene matches: 8. The CDR3 extends over 16 amino acids. CDR1 SSHAT and CDR2 FNYEAQ come from the germline V gene (reference sequence). The CDR3 region is CASSLGPGTSDDEQFF. The CDR3 region has the DNA TGTGCCAGCAGCTTAGGGCCCGGGACTAGCGATGATGAGCAGTTCTTC.

The chain combines TRBV30 with TRBJ1-2; D is perhaps TRBD1 (6 bases). V was trimmed by 5 bases and J by 0 bases, leaving 28 bases between them. There are 19 residues in the CDR3. Germline CDR1 reads GTSNPN; CDR2 reads SVGIG (reference sequence). The CDR3 loop reads CAWPKQKRGQGFANYGYTF. The CDR3 region has the DNA TGTGCCTGGCCAAAACAAAAACGGGGGCAGGGCTTTGCTAACTATGGCTACACCTTC.

By sample share, this clone is medium-sized. The chain links TRBV27 to TRBJ1-1; D is ambiguous. CDR3 size: 15 residues. Germline V gene sequence: CDR1 MNHEY, CDR2 SMNVEV (reference sequence). Trimming cost V 6 bases and J 3 bases, with 17 bases left between them. The CDR3 sequence is CASSWTAKRDTEAFF. In DNA, the CDR3 is TGTGCCAGCAGCTGGACGGCTAAGAGGGACACTGAAGCTTTCTTT.